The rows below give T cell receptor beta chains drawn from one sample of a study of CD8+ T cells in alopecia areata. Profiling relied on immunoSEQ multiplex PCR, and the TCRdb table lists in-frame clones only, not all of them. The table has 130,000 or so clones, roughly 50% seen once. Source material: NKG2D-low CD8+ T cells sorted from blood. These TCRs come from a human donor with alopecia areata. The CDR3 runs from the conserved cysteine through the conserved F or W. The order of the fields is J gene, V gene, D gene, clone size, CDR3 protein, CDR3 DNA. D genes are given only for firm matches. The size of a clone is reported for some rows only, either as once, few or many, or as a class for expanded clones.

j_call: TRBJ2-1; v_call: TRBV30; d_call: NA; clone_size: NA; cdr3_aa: CAWSTVGAEEFF; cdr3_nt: TGTGCCTGGAGTACCGTAGGGGCAGAGGAGTTCTTC
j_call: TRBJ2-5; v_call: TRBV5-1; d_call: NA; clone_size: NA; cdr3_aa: CASSSGRGQETQYF; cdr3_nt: TGCGCCAGCAGCTCCGGACGGGGTCAAGAGACCCAGTACTTC
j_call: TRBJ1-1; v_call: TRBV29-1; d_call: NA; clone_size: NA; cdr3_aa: CSVPRSGWNTEAFF; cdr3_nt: TGCAGCGTTCCCCGTTCAGGTTGGAACACTGAAGCTTTCTTT
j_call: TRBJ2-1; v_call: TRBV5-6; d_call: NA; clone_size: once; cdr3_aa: CASSYARVQFF; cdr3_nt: TGTGCCAGCAGCTACGCGCGAGTGCAGTTCTTC
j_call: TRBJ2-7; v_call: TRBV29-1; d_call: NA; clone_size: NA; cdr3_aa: CSVEASLYEQYF; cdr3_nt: TGCAGCGTTGAAGCTTCCCTTTACGAGCAGTACTTC
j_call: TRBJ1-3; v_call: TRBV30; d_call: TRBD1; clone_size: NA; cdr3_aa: CAWSALGGQVFSGNTIYF; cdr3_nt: TGTGCCTGGAGTGCCCTGGGGGGACAGGTCTTCTCTGGAAACACCATATATTTT
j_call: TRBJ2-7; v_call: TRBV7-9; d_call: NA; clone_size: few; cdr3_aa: CASSYPSSYEQYF; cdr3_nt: TGTGCCAGCAGCTACCCCAGTTCCTACGAGCAGTACTTC
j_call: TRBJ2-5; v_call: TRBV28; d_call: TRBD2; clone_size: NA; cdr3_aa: CASRSPLASGRSDQETQYF; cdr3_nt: TGTGCCAGCAGATCCCCCTTGGCTAGCGGGAGGAGCGACCAAGAGACCCAGTACTTC
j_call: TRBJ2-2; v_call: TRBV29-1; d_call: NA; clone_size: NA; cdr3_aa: CSVVNTGELFF; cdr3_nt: TGCAGCGTCGTTAACACCGGGGAGCTGTTTTTT
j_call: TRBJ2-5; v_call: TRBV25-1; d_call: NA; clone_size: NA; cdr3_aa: CASSDGRLQETQYF; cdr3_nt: TGTGCCAGCAGCGACGGACGGCTCCAAGAGACCCAGTACTTC
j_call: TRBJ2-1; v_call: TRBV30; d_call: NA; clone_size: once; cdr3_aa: CAWSDLESNEQFF; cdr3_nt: TGTGCCTGGAGTGACCTCGAATCGAATGAGCAGTTCTTC
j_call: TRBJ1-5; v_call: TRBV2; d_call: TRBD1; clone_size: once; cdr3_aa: CASKRGTASNQPQHF; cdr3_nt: TGTGCCAGCAAGCGTGGGACAGCTAGCAATCAGCCCCAGCATTTT
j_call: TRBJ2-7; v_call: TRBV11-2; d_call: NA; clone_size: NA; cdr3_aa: CSSQGNEQYF; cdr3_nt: TGTTCCTCCCAAGGGAATGAGCAGTACTTC
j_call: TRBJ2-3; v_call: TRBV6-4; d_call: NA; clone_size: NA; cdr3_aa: CASSAILAADTQYF; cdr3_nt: TGTGCCAGCAGTGCCATACTAGCCGCAGATACGCAGTATTTT
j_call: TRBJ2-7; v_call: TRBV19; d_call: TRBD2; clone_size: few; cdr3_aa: CASSMSLAGAYEQYF; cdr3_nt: TGTGCCAGTAGTATGTCGCTAGCGGGAGCTTACGAGCAGTACTTC
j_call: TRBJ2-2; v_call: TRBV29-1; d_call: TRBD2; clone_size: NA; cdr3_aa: CSVDGLAGVTGELFF; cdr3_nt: TGCAGCGTTGATGGACTAGCGGGAGTCACCGGGGAGCTGTTTTTT
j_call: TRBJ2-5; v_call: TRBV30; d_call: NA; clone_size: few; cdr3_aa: CAWVDKATQETQYF; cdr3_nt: TGTGCCTGGGTTGACAAGGCCACCCAAGAGACCCAGTACTTC
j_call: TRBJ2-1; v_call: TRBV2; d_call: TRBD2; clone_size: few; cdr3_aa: CASKPAGVYNEQFF; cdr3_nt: TGTGCCAGCAAGCCAGCGGGGGTCTACAATGAGCAGTTCTTC